This TCR beta chain was sequenced for a study of patients and donors after allogeneic stem cell transplantation. TCRdb passed the RT-PCR reads through MiXCR, listing each CDR3 protein once. The sample has some 87,000 distinct CDR3 sequences, about 44% seen once. Germline loops: CDR1 SGHVS, CDR2 FQNEAQ. V gave up 3 bases and J gave up 2 bases, with 16 bases separating them. The CDR3 length is 16 residues. The clonotype was recovered from a human donor who was either an allogeneic HSCT recipient or a stem cell or donor lymphocyte infusion donor (not recorded which). It is not recorded whose cells these are; they may come from a transplant donor. The chain combines TRBV7-8 with TRBJ2-5; D gene uncertain. The sample comprised blood, either unsorted or a sorted T cell fraction (not recorded which). CDR3 DNA: TGTGCCAGCAGCTTGAACCCATCTTGGCGGCAAGAGACCCAGTACTTC. Protein: CASSLNPSWRQETQYF.